These T cell receptor beta chains were read from a single sample in a study of shared clonotypes between healthy human individuals. Method: immunoSEQ multiplex PCR; TCRdb's copy keeps in-frame clones and lacks some. The sample yields 550,000 to 800,000 clones, over 65% seen once. Material: memory CD4+ T cells sorted from blood. The receptors derive from a woman between 25 and 40 years old in good health. Both conserved end residues are part of each CDR3. A D gene is named only where the DNA matches it firmly. Some rows have no size entry. The others give once, few or many, or a class for an expanded clone.

. | . | TRBJ2-7 | TRBV19 | TGTGCCAGTAGTCCGGGGTCTTCCTACGAGCAGTACTTC | CASSPGSSYEQYF
. | . | TRBJ1-2 | TRBV13 | TGTGCCAGCAGCCTAAAGGACAGCGAGTATGGCTACACCTTC | CASSLKDSEYGYTF
. | . | TRBJ1-1 | TRBV28 | TGTGCCAGCAGTCCTGGACAGATTACCTCTCCCACTGAAGCTTTCTTT | CASSPGQITSPTEAFF
. | . | TRBJ1-5 | TRBV19 | TGTGCCAGTAGTATAATTTCCGGTAGCAATCAGCCCCAGCATTTT | CASSIISGSNQPQHF
. | . | TRBJ1-2 | TRBV6-1 | TGTGCCAGCAGTGAGACCAGGGTAGACTATGGCTACACCTTC | CASSETRVDYGYTF
TRBD1 | . | TRBJ2-5 | TRBV7-1 | TGTGCCAGCAGCTTCTCCGGGACAGGGTACCAAGAGACCCAGTACTTC | CASSFSGTGYQETQYF
. | . | TRBJ2-7 | TRBV18 | TGTGCCAGCTCAGTTGGACTCGAGCAGTACTTC | CASSVGLEQYF
TRBD1 | . | TRBJ2-5 | TRBV4-1 | TGCGCCAGCAGCCAAGGTACCACAGGGGCCGAAGAGACCCAGTACTTC | CASSQGTTGAEETQYF
. | . | TRBJ1-6 | TRBV27 | TGTGCCACCCGAACGGACCAGAGACGATCCAATTCACCCCTCCACTTT | CATRTDQRRSNSPLHF
TRBD2 | . | TRBJ2-5 | TRBV5-1 | TGCGCCAGCAGCACGGCCGGGACTAGCGGCCAAGAGACCCAGTACTTC | CASSTAGTSGQETQYF
TRBD1 | . | TRBJ1-2 | TRBV7-2 | TGTGCCAGCAGCTTCCGACAGGGGGGGTTCTATGGCTACACCTTC | CASSFRQGGFYGYTF
. | once | TRBJ1-1 | TRBV11-2 | TGTGCCAGCAGCTGGGCGGGGACCACTGAAGCTTTCTTT | CASSWAGTTEAFF
. | . | TRBJ2-7 | TRBV27 | TGTGCCAGCAGTCCCAGACCCCCGGGGGCATCCTACGAGCAGTACTTC | CASSPRPPGASYEQYF
. | . | TRBJ2-7 | TRBV7-2 | TGTGCCAGCAGAAACTCCCACGAGCAGTACTTC | CASRNSHEQYF
. | . | TRBJ2-7 | TRBV18 | TGTGCCAGCTCACCACGCGAGGAGTCCCACGAGCAGTACTTC | CASSPREESHEQYF
. | once | TRBJ2-5 | TRBV7-9 | TGTGCCAGCAGCGGTTCCACGCTTCGGGGCGTAGGGACCCAGTACTTC | CASSGSTLRGVGTQYF
. | . | TRBJ2-7 | TRBV7-3 | TGTGCCAGCAGCTTAGCGCAGTCCAGGGAGACGCTGTACTTC | CASSLAQSRETLYF
. | . | TRBJ2-3 | TRBV5-1 | TGCGCCAGCAGTCGTACAGGGAACACAGATACGCAGTATTTT | CASSRTGNTDTQYF
. | . | TRBJ1-1 | TRBV5-1 | TGCGCCAGCAGTGGAGGGGCCATGAACACTGAAGCTTTCTTT | CASSGGAMNTEAFF
TRBD2 | . | TRBJ2-1 | TRBV15 | TGTGCCACCAGCAGAAAAAGGACTAGCGGGATTTGGCCTACCGAGCAGTTCTTC | CATSRKRTSGIWPTEQFF
TRBD1 | . | TRBJ1-4 | TRBV11-2 | TGTGCCAGCAGCTTAGGGCAGGGGGCAGTTTGGACTAATGAAAAACTGTTTTTT | CASSLGQGAVWTNEKLFF
. | . | TRBJ2-7 | TRBV18 | TGTGCCAGCTCAGACAGTGCGGCTCGCGACGAGCAGTACTTC | CASSDSAARDEQYF
TRBD1 | . | TRBJ1-5 | TRBV4-2 | TGTGCCAGCAGCCAGAATCCAGGGGGCACCTCGGGGCCCCAGCATTTT | CASSQNPGGTSGPQHF
. | . | TRBJ2-7 | TRBV30 | TGTGCCTGGAGTGTATCCGGGTCTCACTACGAGCAGTACTTC | CAWSVSGSHYEQYF
TRBD1 | . | TRBJ1-4 | TRBV2 | TGTGCCAGCAGAGGGACAGGGGAGGAAAAACTGTTTTTT | CASRGTGEEKLFF
TRBD1 | . | TRBJ1-2 | TRBV5-1 | TGCGCCAGCAGCGAAGGGACAGTGAACTATGGCTACACCTTC | CASSEGTVNYGYTF
. | . | TRBJ1-6 | TRBV5-1 | TGCGCCAGCAGCTTCGGGCGGTATAATTCACCCCTCCACTTT | CASSFGRYNSPLHF
. | few | TRBJ1-5 | TRBV19 | TGTGCCAGTCAGGGGCTAGCGGGAGTAAGCAATCAGCCCCAGCATTTT | CASQGLAGVSNQPQHF
. | . | TRBJ2-7 | TRBV20-1 | TGCAGTGGTGCAGCACACTACGAGCAGTACTTC | CSGAAHYEQYF
. | . | TRBJ2-7 | TRBV28 | TGTGCCAGCAGTTTTCCAGGCGCCGGGGGCGAGCAGTACTTC | CASSFPGAGGEQYF
. | . | TRBJ2-3 | TRBV11-2 | TGTGCCAGCAGCTTGGGCCCCCGGGCTAGCACAGATACGCAGTATTTT | CASSLGPRASTDTQYF
TRBD2 | . | TRBJ2-7 | TRBV28 | TGTGCCAGCAGTTCTCCGACTAGCGAACGAGGTTACGAGCAGTACTTC | CASSSPTSERGYEQYF
TRBD1 | once | TRBJ1-2 | TRBV5-4 | TGTGCCAGCAGCTTGGCGGACAGGGGGTTTACAGCCTTC | CASSLADRGFTAF
. | . | TRBJ2-7 | TRBV29-1 | TGCAGCGTTGACACTGGGGGCTACGAGCAGTACTTC | CSVDTGGYEQYF
. | . | TRBJ1-2 | TRBV29-1 | TGCAGCGTTGTTCTCGGGGGCGGGTATGGCTACACCTTC | CSVVLGGGYGYTF
. | few | TRBJ2-2 | TRBV7-6 | TGTGCCCCTCCAGGGGCCTCACACACCGGGGAGCTGTTTTTT | CAPPGASHTGELFF
. | . | TRBJ2-1 | TRBV1 | TGCACCAGCAGCCAAGATACAAGCGAGCGGGGGACCTACAATGAGCAGTTCTTC | CTSSQDTSERGTYNEQFF
. | . | TRBJ1-3 | TRBV11-2 | TGTGCCAGCAGCTCTTCGAGAAGAGTCGGAAACACCATATATTTT | CASSSSRRVGNTIYF
. | . | TRBJ1-3 | TRBV28 | TGTGCCAGCAGTTTAGTTGCCCCCAACTACGGAAACACCATATATTTT | CASSLVAPNYGNTIYF